The T cell receptor beta chain described here comes from a study of blood T cell repertoires in COVID-19. Authors' data handling: It was from reference gene primer amplification that nucleated cell counts were estimated. The table came from immunoSEQ multiplex PCR; TCRdb's copy has only in-frame clones and leaves some out. From that table come the V and J calls and clone size; the DNA was used to work out D and trimming. The data contain roughly 71,000 clones, approximately 88% of them seen just once; the ten biggest clones take up 8% to 9%. The CDR3 is 16 amino acids. Per germline, CDR1 SGHRS and CDR2 YFSETQ. V was clipped by 0 bases and J by 6 bases; unmatched bases: 7.

Sequencing was carried out using peripheral blood. The source is a man in his forties or fifties with active COVID-19. The chain recombines TRBV5-1 with TRBJ2-1; 9 bases align to TRBD1. CDR3 protein: CASSLALGQGGNEQFF. CDR3 sequence (DNA): TGCGCCAGCAGCTTGGCCTTGGGACAGGGTGGCAATGAGCAGTTCTTC.